The next 18 T cell receptor beta chains were all read from a single sample in a study of T cells in Graves' hyperthyroidism and ophthalmopathy. TCR beta CDR3 regions were amplified from RNA transcripts. The HTBI set primed first-round TCR CDR3 RT-PCR. MiXCR was run by TCRdb on the multiplex PCR reads, yielding one entry per CDR3 protein. The data hold about half a million distinct CDR3 sequences, with about 20% observed a single time. The source material was blood. Receptor source: a man in his forties or fifties with Graves' ophthalmopathy.

The chain joins TRBV9 to TRBJ2-5; D not resolved. This CDR3 is 14 amino acids long. V was trimmed by 4 bases and J by 5 bases, leaving 15 bases between them. Germline V CDR1 and CDR2: SGDLS, YYNGEE. CDR3 region: CASSPGAEKETQYF. The CDR3 nucleotides read TGTGCCAGCAGCCCCGGAGCAGAGAAGGAGACCCAGTACTTC.

The genes are TRBV27 and TRBJ2-3; possible D gene TRBD2, 5 bases. Deletions cut 6 bases from V and 5 bases from J, with 21 bases between. Germline loops: CDR1 MNHEY, CDR2 SMNVEV (reference sequence). The CDR3 spans 16 residues. For the CDR3, the DNA is TGTGCCAGCAGCTCCCCTCCCCAGCTTGCGGGAGATACGCAGTATTTT. This encodes CASSSPPQLAGDTQYF.

The chain combines TRBV7-2 with TRBJ2-5; 8 bases are a match to TRBD2. Germline V lookup: CDR1 SGHTA, CDR2 FQGNSA. The J segment lost 0 bases and the V segment lost 3 bases, leaving 12 bases of the junction unmatched. The CDR3 has 18 residues. CDR3 sequence reads: CASSFPPRGGGYQETQYF. CDR3 coding DNA: TGTGCCAGCAGCTTTCCCCCCCGGGGCGGGGGGTACCAAGAGACCCAGTACTTC.

A single count supports this clonotype. V and J are TRBV6-2 or TRBV6-3 and TRBJ1-3; 7 nucleotides align to TRBD1. Germline CDR1 reads MNHEY; CDR2 reads SVGEGT. V lost 5 bases, J lost 1 base, and 5 bases stayed unmatched. The CDR3 sequence is 15 residues long. The CDR3 region has the DNA TGTGCCAGCAGTAGGGGGCTTGAATCTGGAAACACCATATATTTT. The encoded protein is CASSRGLESGNTIYF.

There are many counts of this clonotype. The J gene is TRBJ2-4, the V gene TRBV28, with 8 nucleotides matching TRBD1. The CDR3 is made up of 16 amino acids. Germline V gene data show CDR1 as MDHEN and CDR2 as SYDVKM. J lost 2 bases, V lost 6 bases, and 9 bases had no gene match. CDR3 bases: TGTGCCAGCAGCCACGACAGGGGCTTACCCAAAAACATTCAGTACTTC. Translation: CASSHDRGLPKNIQYF.

This clonotype showed up many times. V usage is TRBV28 and J usage is TRBJ2-1; 13 nucleotides line up with TRBD2. V trimming: 4 bases; J trimming: 7 bases; junction bases outside the gene matches: 10. CDR1 MDHEN and CDR2 SYDVKM come from the germline V gene. The CDR3 covers 17 residues. CDR3 in amino acids: CASSSTPLAGGRNEQFF. CDR3 bases: TGTGCCAGCAGTTCGACCCCACTAGCGGGAGGGCGGAATGAGCAGTTCTTC.

Notes on this clonotype: This may stem from a read error, because a much larger clone lies one nucleotide away. The chain joins TRBV7-9 to TRBJ2-1; perhaps TRBD2 as D (6 bases). Per germline, CDR1 SEHNR and CDR2 FQNEAQ (reference sequence). The CDR3 has 17 amino acids. The CDR3 reads CTSSLGRGGWYYNEQFF. CDR3 in DNA: TGTACCAGCAGCCTGGGTCGGGGAGGCTGGTACTACAATGAGCAGTTCTTC.

Turning to this clonotype: A read error may produce the germline difference seen at one junction end. This sequence joins TRBV6-2 or TRBV6-3 and TRBJ1-5; TRBD1 aligns across 9 bases. The CDR3 consists of 12 residues. Germline assignment: CDR1 MNHEY and CDR2 SVGEGT. CDR3 residues: CASSSRDRAWYF. Written as DNA, the CDR3 is TGTGCCAGCAGTTCCCGGGACAGGGCTTGGTATTTT.

CDR3 coding DNA: TGCGCCAGCGGCCCATGGACAGGGCATGGCTACACCTTC. Translation: CASGPWTGHGYTF. The chain carries TRBV5-1 and TRBJ1-2; the match to TRBD1 covers 8 bases. V lost 7 bases, J lost 6 bases, and 8 bases stayed unmatched. The germline CDR1 and CDR2 sequences are SGHRS and YFSETQ. The CDR3 covers 13 residues.

This clonotype was counted a few times. The chain combines TRBV7-9 with TRBJ2-7; TRBD2 agrees at 7 bases. Germline-derived CDR1 and CDR2 are SEHNR and FQNEAQ (reference sequence). Unmatched junction bases numbered 7, after V lost 5 bases and J lost 6 bases. The CDR3 totals 13 residues. The DNA of the CDR3 is TGTGCCAGCAGCCAGATGGAGCGGGGCGAGCAGTACTTC. Protein product: CASSQMERGEQYF.

This clonotype showed up many times. The chain recombines TRBV3-1 with TRBJ2-7; D unresolved. The length of the CDR3 is 16 residues. Germline CDR1 and CDR2: LGHDT and YNNKEL (reference sequence). Trimming removed 0 bases at V and 0 bases at J, with 12 bases between. CDR3 in amino acids: CASSQDLFVSSYEQYF. The CDR3 nucleotides are TGTGCCAGCAGCCAAGATCTTTTCGTAAGCTCCTACGAGCAGTACTTC.

This chain joins TRBV7-9 and TRBJ2-7; 8 nucleotides align to TRBD1. Germline CDR1 reads SEHNR; CDR2 reads FQNEAQ (reference sequence). The V and J ends lost 5 bases and 7 bases, in that order; junction bases with no gene match: 4. CDR3 length: 12 amino acids. In nucleotides, the CDR3 is TGTGCCAGCAGCCCGACAGGGGAAGAGCAGTACTTC. Translation gives CASSPTGEEQYF.

Many counts were recorded for this clonotype. This rearrangement joins TRBV2 to TRBJ2-4, with D possibly TRBD1 on 6 matching bases. The length of the CDR3 is 13 residues. The V end lost 8 bases, the J end lost 8 bases, and 16 bases lay between the germline ends. Per the germline V gene, CDR1 is SNHLY and CDR2 is FYNNEI. This chain's CDR3 is CASLPQGLDIQYF. The DNA of the CDR3 is TGTGCCAGCCTCCCACAGGGTCTGGACATTCAGTACTTC.

The chain uses TRBV11-2 and TRBJ2-3; no clear D. V was pared by 4 bases and J by 3 bases, with 11 bases between. CDR1 is SGHAT, CDR2 FQNNGV, per germline. The CDR3 loop spans 14 amino acids. This CDR3 is CASSSPQWTDTQYF. The DNA for the CDR3 is TGTGCCAGCAGCTCCCCCCAGTGGACAGATACGCAGTATTTT.

This sequence joins TRBV7-8 and TRBJ1-2; a possible D gene is TRBD1 (5 bases). V was pared by 2 bases and J by 4 bases, with 11 bases between. This CDR3 has 14 residues. The germline V gene has CDR1 SGHVS and CDR2 FQNEAQ. The CDR3 DNA sequence: TGTGCCAGCAGCTTAACCCGACAGACCTATGGCTACACCTTC. Protein sequence: CASSLTRQTYGYTF.

This clonotype was detected a few times. This rearrangement joins TRBV3-1 to TRBJ2-3; 12 nucleotides line up with TRBD2. This CDR3 comprises 18 residues. Germline CDR1 is LGHDT and CDR2 is YNNKEL (reference sequence). Unmatched junction bases numbered 18, after V lost 4 bases and J lost 10 bases. CDR3: CASSLSLTSGGLTQSQYF. For the CDR3, the DNA is TGTGCCAGCAGCCTATCTTTGACTAGCGGGGGACTTACCCAGTCGCAGTATTTT.

This clonotype was observed many times. The chain couples TRBV11-2 to TRBJ2-1; 8 nucleotides line up with TRBD1. Trimming cost V 5 bases and J 6 bases; bases outside gene matches: 9. Germline-derived CDR1 and CDR2 are SGHAT and FQNNGV. The CDR3 sequence is 15 residues long. CDR3 sequence: CASSIQGGNFNEQFF. The CDR3 nucleotides read TGTGCCAGCAGCATACAGGGGGGAAATTTCAATGAGCAGTTCTTC.

The chain employs TRBV10-3 and TRBJ1-1; 7 bases agree with TRBD1. Germline-derived CDR1 and CDR2 are ENHRY and SYGVKD. Losses at the gene ends were 3 bases for V and 5 bases for J; bases not matched to a gene: 3. CDR3 length: 13 amino acids. The CDR3 region has the DNA TGTGCCATCAGTGAACAGGGGTTGACTGAAGCTTTCTTT. It codes for CAISEQGLTEAFF.